The 2 T cell receptor beta chains in this list originate from one sample, sequenced in a study of blood T cells in healthy people across ages. The use of a sample-barcoded 5' primer and a J-beta primer mix characterized a second PCR of about 7 to 12 cycles. TCRdb independently ran MiXCR on the 5' RACE reads; one entry per CDR3 protein. The sample lists 600,000 to 1,000,000 distinct CDR3 sequences; about three fifths were seen once. Input material: blood. These receptors were taken from a man aged 25 to 40 in good health.

In this sample, this clonotype turned up a few times. The chain has TRBV7-6 and TRBJ2-1, with a possible D match to TRBD2 (5 bases). The length of the CDR3 is 15 residues. V lost 3 bases to trimming and J lost 2 bases, with 11 bases between them. Per germline, CDR1 SGHVS and CDR2 FNYEAQ. In nucleotides, the CDR3 is TGTGCCAGCAGCTTGGAGGCAAATACCTACAATGAGCAGTTCTTC. It encodes CASSLEANTYNEQFF.

The rearrangement links TRBV12-5 to TRBJ1-2; D call uncertain. Looked up from germline, CDR1 is LGHNT and CDR2 is FRNRAP. The V end was cut by 4 bases, the J end by 2 bases, with 5 bases between. This CDR3 has 12 residues. Written as DNA, the CDR3 is TGTGCTAGTGGTTACAACAACTATGGCTACACCTTC. This gives the protein CASGYNNYGYTF.